This T cell receptor (beta chain) was captured by sequencing in a study of a mutant IDH1 vaccine in newly diagnosed glioma. About the research overall: Patients arrived already treated with radiotherapy, temozolomide, or both, most having had both.

The CDR3 covers 11 residues. V lost 4 bases and J lost 10, with 10 bases in between. The germline V gene has CDR1 MGHRA and CDR2 YSYEKL. Study results and caveats: Immune responses induced by vaccination arose in around 93% of the patients. With respect to changes in top peripheral T cell clonotypes, pseudoprogression seemed unrelated.

This table comes from immunoSEQ multiplex PCR, and its TCRdb copy is limited to in-frame clones, with some not included. The sample lists approximately 70,000 clones, about 86% occurring once. The time point here: baseline, week 1 (first vaccination visit). Treatment denoted: pre-vaccination baseline after standard-of-care therapy. Astrocytomas found in donors were new, WHO grade 3 or 4, IDH1-mutant and ATRX-lost. This clone turned up a few times. Its target is unknown. This TCR was recovered from a man between 25 and 39 years old with glioma. The sample here was PBMCs, taken from a glioma patient treated with radiotherapy, temozolomide or both. The chain carries TRBV4-1 and TRBJ1-2; D unclear. In DNA form, the CDR3 reads TGCGCCAGCAGCCGTGACGGCGACTACACCTTC. Translating it yields CASSRDGDYTF.